The sequence of this T cell receptor (beta chain) was determined in a study of blood T cell repertoires in COVID-19. Study in general: The study drew acute and convalescent COVID-19 samples from the United States, Italy and Spain. The cDNA or gDNA used as material had been derived from T cells, B-cell-depleted T cells, or PBMCs.

The ends lost 4 bases at V and 3 bases at J; junction bases unmatched: 1. Germline CDR1 KGHSH, CDR2 LQKENI. This CDR3 is built from 13 residues. Here immunoSEQ multiplex PCR was the method, and the copy in TCRdb shows in-frame clones only, minus some. The data contain about 230,000 clones, around 84% of them seen just once; the ten biggest clones take up around a sixth. The sequenced sample was PBMCs or T cells enriched from blood (not recorded which). The receptor comes from a man between 18 and 35 years old who had recovered from COVID-19. The chain is built from TRBV18 and TRBJ1-1, with 8 bases fitting TRBD1. The CDR3 nucleotides are TGTGCCAGCTCACGACAGGGGTACACTGAAGCTTTCTTT. It translates to CASSRQGYTEAFF.